The sample holds a few counts of the clone carrying this T cell receptor (beta chain). The data stem from a study of human T cells and chemical hapten exposure. Study in general: Small pooled library volume differences mainly caused per-sample TCR yield variation.

This sample's time point: pre-sensitization, week 0. Treatment specified: therapeutic diphenylcyclopropenone sensitization with weekly scalp DPC. The study enrolled 18 to 70-year-old alopecia patients suitable for DPC. Within the library, unique molecular identifiers were attached to each individual cDNA molecule. Authors' methods: TCR counts had a median of about 99,000 per sample and spanned roughly 23,224 to 690,600. MiXCR was run by TCRdb on the RACE reads, yielding one entry per CDR3 protein. The V and J calls shown here were made by TCRdb, not taken from the authors' results. Of 250,000 or so distinct CDR3 sequences listed, around 7.7% are singletons. The sequence came from a man between 18 and 29 years old with alopecia areata. Some clones in this sample may be carry-over from other donors' samples. Specimen: whole blood, collected in connection with sensitization to the hapten diphenylcyclopropenone (DPC).

This chain's CDR3 is CASSQDSGVTGTTEAFF. In DNA, the CDR3 is TGCGCCAGCAGCCAAGATTCGGGGGTGACAGGGACCACTGAAGCTTTCTTT. The chain employs TRBV4-3 and TRBJ1-1; 7 nucleotides line up with TRBD1. Looked up from germline, CDR1 is LGHNA and CDR2 is YSLEER. Trimming cost V 0 bases and J 4 bases; bases outside gene matches: 11. The CDR3 extends over 17 amino acids.